This record looks at one T cell receptor (beta chain) sequence and its context. TCRdb fed the RT-PCR reads into MiXCR, producing one record per CDR3 protein. The sample includes about 700,000 distinct CDR3 sequences, 11% to 15% seen only once; the top ten take around 6.5%. The CDR3 runs to 13 residues. Between the trimmed V and J ends, which lost 8 bases and 5 bases, there was a span of 13 bases. The data were taken from a study of response to subunit inactivated influenza vaccine. The sequenced sample was PBMCs from blood, obtained 14 days before vaccination. This clonotype was sampled from a man over 45 who received an inactivated influenza vaccine. The rearrangement joins TRBV12-3 or TRBV12-4 to TRBJ1-5; D might be TRBD1 (6 bases). The CDR3 coding sequence is TGTGCCAGCGTGGAACAGGGAGATCAGCCCCAGCATTTT. Translating gives CASVEQGDQPQHF.